These 6 T cell receptor beta chains originate from one sample sequenced in a study of shared clonotypes between healthy human individuals. Naive CD8 populations comprised CD45RO-negative cells positively selected for CCR7, excluding terminally differentiated effector memory CD45RA+ cells. TCRdb keeps only in-frame clones here, not all; method: immunoSEQ multiplex PCR. This sample carries some 2,000,000 clones, about 95% of them seen once, and the ten largest clones take approximately 1.2%. Sequencing was done on a sample of naive CD8+ T cells sorted from blood. The receptors were sampled from a man in his late teens or twenties in good health.

The V and J genes are TRBV2 and TRBJ2-1, with TRBD2 matching 9 bases. In germline, CDR1 is SNHLY, CDR2 FYNNEI. The CDR3 loop spans 17 amino acids. After removal of 2 bases from V and 7 bases from J, the junction contained 12 bases not matched to a gene. CDR3 region: CASSELVAGEQGNEQFF. The CDR3 DNA reads TGTGCCAGCAGTGAATTAGTAGCGGGGGAGCAAGGAAATGAGCAGTTCTTC.

The rearrangement joins TRBV28 to TRBJ1-1, with D hard to call. The CDR3 has 14 residues. Deletions cut 3 bases from V and 3 bases from J, with 11 bases between. The germline V gene encodes CDR1 MDHEN and CDR2 SYDVKM. The CDR3 coding sequence is TGTGCCAGCAGTTTCCACGTGAGGGACACTGAAGCTTTCTTT. Translated, it gives CASSFHVRDTEAFF.

V gene TRBV7-6 combines with J gene TRBJ2-5; 7 bases align to TRBD1. With V trimmed by 1 base and J by 1 base, 3 bases remained unmatched. The CDR3 spans 15 residues. The germline V gene encodes CDR1 SGHVS and CDR2 FNYEAQ. CDR3 nucleotides: TGTGCCAGCAGCTTAGGTGACAGGGTCCAAGAGACCCAGTACTTC. Protein sequence: CASSLGDRVQETQYF.

The rearrangement links TRBV30 to TRBJ2-1; 9 bases map to TRBD2. Germline CDR1 is GTSNPN and CDR2 is SVGIG (reference sequence). This CDR3 region has 14 residues. V shed 8 bases, J shed 7 bases, and the junction held 12 bases outside the gene matches. The CDR3, as DNA: TGTGCCCATCGGGCGATGGCGGGGGGGAATGAGCAGTTCTTC. Translated: CAHRAMAGGNEQFF.

Worth noting for this clone: Distinct nucleotide sequences in the sample also encode this CDR3. V and J are TRBV5-4 and TRBJ2-2; D remains ambiguous. CDR1 is SGHNT, CDR2 YYREEE, per germline (reference sequence). With 1 base removed from V and 8 bases from J, the gap between germline ends came to 3 bases. This CDR3 contains 11 residues. CDR3: CASSLLGELFF. DNA for the CDR3: TGTGCCAGCAGCTTGTTAGGGGAGCTGTTTTTT.

The chain couples TRBV29-1 to TRBJ2-3; D possibly corresponds to TRBD1 (5 bases). CDR1 SQVTM and CDR2 ANQGSEA come from the germline V gene. This CDR3 has 12 residues. V lost 6 bases to trimming and J lost 4 bases, with 11 bases between them. For the CDR3, the DNA is TGCAGCGTCTTGGACATCTCAGATACGCAGTATTTT. Its protein is CSVLDISDTQYF.